These 30 T cell receptor beta chains came from one sample sequenced in a study of T cell repertoires in cytomegalovirus infection. TCRdb called the reads again in MiXCR, with one record for every CDR3 protein. The sample has about 160,000 distinct CDR3 sequences, approximately 21% seen once. These receptors have no known antigen. The material sequenced was CD8+ T cells from cultured PBMCs, taken from culture after CMV antigen stimulation. These receptors were collected from a human donor in good health (CMV status not recorded). Some clones in this sample may be carry-over from other donors' samples.

At least ten counts were recorded for this clonotype. The J gene is TRBJ1-5, the V gene TRBV6-2 or TRBV6-3; D call uncertain. CDR1 and CDR2 from the germline V gene are MNHEY and SVGEGT. The V end lost 7 bases, the J end lost 5 bases, and 21 bases lay between the germline ends. The CDR3 has 16 residues. The CDR3 reads CASMDHQVTLDQPQHF. CDR3 sequence (DNA): TGTGCCAGCATGGACCACCAGGTTACGTTGGATCAGCCCCAGCATTTT.

The genes are TRBV4-1 and TRBJ2-7; 8 bases agree with TRBD1. This CDR3 region has 14 residues. Per germline, CDR1 MGHRA and CDR2 YSYEKL. V trimming: 0 bases; J trimming: 4 bases; junction bases outside the gene matches: 2. The DNA of the CDR3 is TGCGCCAGCAGCCAAGATGACAGGGGTTACGAGCAGTACTTC. This gives the protein CASSQDDRGYEQYF.

The chain joins TRBV28 to TRBJ2-3; no clear D gene. V lost 3 bases, J lost 6 bases, and 19 bases lay in between. The germline gives CDR1 MDHEN, CDR2 SYDVKM. The CDR3 extends over 16 amino acids. Written as DNA, the CDR3 is TGTGCCAGCAGTTTTATCCGGGCCCAAATGAGGGATACGCAGTATTTT. Translating gives CASSFIRAQMRDTQYF.

This clonotype was counted between two and nine times. The CDR3 region is CAIGDSSYNEQFF. Here the CDR3 DNA reads TGTGCCATCGGGGACAGCTCCTACAATGAGCAGTTCTTC. The chain is built from TRBV10-3 and TRBJ2-1; the match to TRBD1 covers 7 bases. The CDR3 totals 13 residues. In germline, CDR1 is ENHRY, CDR2 SYGVKD. V lost 8 bases, J lost 0 bases, and 1 base stayed unmatched.

The V gene is TRBV7-9, the J gene TRBJ2-5; D may be TRBD2 (5 bases). Looked up from germline, CDR1 is SEHNR and CDR2 is FQNEAQ (reference sequence). Trimming stripped 2 bases from V and 5 bases from J, with 9 bases between. This CDR3 contains 13 residues. The CDR3 reads CASSLRGGETQYF. Written as DNA, the CDR3 is TGTGCCAGCAGCTTACGCGGAGGCGAGACCCAGTACTTC.

This clonotype was seen more than once but under ten times. The rearrangement links TRBV19 to TRBJ1-1; tentatively, D is TRBD1 (5 bases). CDR3 size: 13 residues. V lost 5 bases, J lost 4 bases, and 11 bases lay in between. Germline V lookup: CDR1 LNHDA, CDR2 SQIVND (reference sequence). The DNA of the CDR3 is TGTGCCAGTAGTGCAGGGCTTTTCACTGAAGCTTTCTTT. This codes for CASSAGLFTEAFF.

This clonotype was picked up a small number of times. The chain carries TRBV4-2 and TRBJ1-1; D call uncertain. The CDR3 has 16 residues. The ends were cut back, 3 bases at V and 0 bases at J, with 14 bases in the middle. The germline V gene has CDR1 LGHNA and CDR2 YNFKEQ. Here the CDR3 DNA reads TGTGCCAGCAGCCATCCCGACGGTACTATGAACACTGAAGCTTTCTTT. Residues: CASSHPDGTMNTEAFF.

J is TRBJ1-2 and V is TRBV6-5; D is possibly TRBD1 (5 bases). CDR3 length equals 14 residues. Germline V gene lookup returns CDR1 MNHEY and CDR2 SVGAGI. Between the trimmed V and J ends, which lost 5 bases and 1 base, there was a span of 11 bases. Written as DNA, the CDR3 is TGTGCCAGCAGTCCCCGACAGTTTAACTATGGCTACACCTTC. This sequence encodes CASSPRQFNYGYTF.

This chain joins TRBV4-2 and TRBJ2-7; TRBD2 aligns across 7 bases. The junction had 8 bases not matched to a gene; V was cut back by 0 bases and J by 0 bases. Germline-derived CDR1 and CDR2 are LGHNA and YNFKEQ. This CDR3 contains 17 residues. The CDR3 loop reads CASSQDGAGRVSYEQYF. CDR3 coding DNA: TGTGCCAGCAGCCAAGATGGAGCAGGGAGGGTCTCCTACGAGCAGTACTTC.

V gene TRBV6-1 combines with J gene TRBJ2-3; 9 bases are shared with TRBD2. Losses at the gene ends were 4 bases for V and 0 bases for J; bases not matched to a gene: 8. The CDR3 has 17 amino acids. CDR1 and CDR2 from the germline V gene are MNHNS and SASEGT. CDR3 loop: CASSARPTSGSTDTQYF. The CDR3 DNA reads as TGTGCCAGCAGTGCCCGACCTACTAGCGGGAGCACAGATACGCAGTATTTT.

The chain links TRBV6-1 to TRBJ1-6, with D maybe TRBD1 (6 bases). The CDR3 is 13 residues long. Germline CDR1 is MNHNS and CDR2 is SASEGT. Trimming removed 4 bases from V and 7 bases from J, with 8 bases in between. The DNA of the CDR3 is TGTGCCAGCAGTGGACAGGAAAATTCACCCCTCCACTTT. Translating gives CASSGQENSPLHF.

This clonotype was observed a handful of times. This chain connects TRBV4-1 to TRBJ2-7, with D uncertain. The V and J ends lost 0 bases and 1 base respectively, with 13 bases between them. The length of the CDR3 is 16 residues. Germline lookup yields CDR1 MGHRA and CDR2 YSYEKL. CDR3 protein: CASSQEFDKKSYEQYF. CDR3 nucleotide sequence: TGCGCCAGCAGCCAAGAGTTCGACAAGAAATCCTACGAGCAGTACTTC.

This clonotype has a handful of counts. DNA of the CDR3: TGTGCCAGCAGCTTATTGCCAAGAACTAATGAAAAACTGTTTTTT. Protein: CASSLLPRTNEKLFF. The chain employs TRBV7-2 and TRBJ1-4; D is undetermined. This CDR3 has 15 residues. V gave up 2 bases and J gave up 1 base, with 8 bases separating them. CDR1 is SGHTA and CDR2 is FQGNSA in the germline V gene. The variable domain in full, completed from reference TRBV7-2 and TRBJ1-4, reads GAGVSQSPSNKVTEKGKDVELRCDPISGHTALYWYRQSLGQGLEFLIYFQGNSAPDKSGLPSDRFSAERTGGSVSTLTIQRTQQEDSAVYLCASSLLPRTNEKLFFGSGTQLSVL.

This clonotype was counted a few times. This chain joins TRBV4-3 and TRBJ1-1; 9 bases align to TRBD1. In germline, CDR1 is LGHNA, CDR2 YSLEER. The V and J ends lost 1 base and 3 bases, in that order; junction bases with no gene match: 3. The CDR3 covers 15 residues. CDR3 coding DNA: TGCGCCAGCAGCCAAGGAAACAGGGGGCACACTGAAGCTTTCTTT. Amino acid sequence: CASSQGNRGHTEAFF.

The chain has TRBV7-9 and TRBJ1-4; unclear D gene. Trimming took off 9 bases at V and 4 bases at J, with 18 bases between the two ends. CDR1 and CDR2 from the germline V gene are SEHNR and FQNEAQ (reference sequence). The CDR3 has 15 residues. DNA for the CDR3: TGTGCCAGTAGCCCCCCCCGGACGGGTAATGAAAAACTGTTTTTT. As protein: CASSPPRTGNEKLFF.

This clonotype occurred a few times. The chain has TRBV6-6 and TRBJ1-4, with no clear D. The CDR3 is made up of 15 amino acids. V lost 3 bases to trimming and J lost 0 bases, with 8 bases between them. CDR1 and CDR2 (germline): MNHNY, SVGAGI (reference sequence). The CDR3 here is CASSYMGATNEKLFF. CDR3 nucleotide sequence: TGTGCCAGCAGTTATATGGGAGCAACTAATGAAAAACTGTTTTTT.

This chain joins TRBV4-1 and TRBJ2-5, with D possibly called TRBD1 or TRBD2 (5 bases each). Trimming stripped 1 base from V and 1 base from J, with 10 bases between. The germline V gene encodes CDR1 MGHRA and CDR2 YSYEKL. The length of the CDR3 is 15 residues. The CDR3 DNA follows: TGCGCCAGCAGCCAAGTCTCGGGGCTCCAAGAGACCCAGTACTTC. It specifies CASSQVSGLQETQYF.

This clonotype was recorded a few times. Mismatch with germline at one junction end may stem from a read error. V gene TRBV7-2 combines with J gene TRBJ1-5; perhaps TRBD1 as D (5 bases). The germline gives CDR1 SGHTA, CDR2 FQGNSA. The CDR3 totals 15 residues. The CDR3 sequence: CASSFLGGVNQPQHF. Written as DNA, the CDR3 is TGTGCCAGTAGCTTCCTGGGGGGGGTCAATCAGCCCCAGCATTTT.

This clonotype was observed many times. The chain joins TRBV7-8 to TRBJ1-2, with a weak D call TRBD1 (6 bases). V lost 1 base, J lost 2 bases, and 26 bases lay in between. The CDR3 totals 20 residues. Looked up from germline, CDR1 is SGHVS and CDR2 is FQNEAQ. As DNA, the CDR3 is TGTGCCAGCAGCTTAGTTGCCCTCTCGACAGGATATGTAAAGAACTATGGCTACACCTTC. Its protein is CASSLVALSTGYVKNYGYTF.

The V and J genes are TRBV6-1 and TRBJ1-5; 8 bases fit TRBD1. V was clipped by 8 bases and J by 2 bases; unmatched bases: 5. Germline CDR1 reads MNHNS; CDR2 reads SASEGT. CDR3 length equals 14 residues. CDR3 nucleotide sequence: TGTGCCAGCGTCGACAGGGGACGCAATCAGCCCCAGCATTTT. Its translation: CASVDRGRNQPQHF.

The table lists this clonotype with many counts. The CDR3 loop is CASSPGEGVLYEQYF. CDR3 nucleotides: TGTGCCAGCAGCCCCGGGGAAGGGGTACTATACGAGCAGTACTTC. This sequence joins TRBV7-9 and TRBJ2-7, with D possibly being TRBD1 or TRBD2 (5 bases each). There are 15 residues in the CDR3. CDR1 is SEHNR, CDR2 FQNEAQ, per germline (reference sequence). The V gene lost 5 bases and the J gene lost 4 bases, with 18 bases spanning the gap. Full variable domain (missing parts from reference TRBV7-9 and TRBJ2-7): DTGVSQNPRHKITKRGQNVTFRCDPISEHNRLYWYRQTLGQGPEFLTYFQNEAQLEKSRLLSDRFSAERPKGSFSTLEIQRTEQGDSAMYLCASSPGEGVLYEQYFGPGTRLTVT.

V usage is TRBV7-9 and J usage is TRBJ1-1; TRBD1 is a possible D gene (6 bases). Germline CDR1 is SEHNR and CDR2 is FQNEAQ (reference sequence). V lost 6 bases and J lost 0, with 14 bases in between. This CDR3 comprises 15 residues. The CDR3: CASSRPGTLNTEAFF. The DNA for the CDR3 is TGTGCCAGCAGTCGGCCCGGGACACTGAACACTGAAGCTTTCTTT. Combining the CDR3 with reference TRBV7-9 and TRBJ1-1 gives the whole variable domain DTGVSQNPRHKITKRGQNVTFRCDPISEHNRLYWYRQTLGQGPEFLTYFQNEAQLEKSRLLSDRFSAERPKGSFSTLEIQRTEQGDSAMYLCASSRPGTLNTEAFFGQGTRLTVV.

This clonotype has a handful of counts. The J gene is TRBJ1-1, the V gene TRBV7-9, with TRBD1 matching 9 bases. CDR3 length: 15 residues. J was trimmed by 6 bases and V by 0 bases; bases with no gene match: 5. Germline CDR1 SEHNR, CDR2 FQNEAQ (reference sequence). Written as DNA, the CDR3 is TGTGCCAGCAGCTTAGCTGGGACAGGGTCGCCTGAAGCTTTCTTT. Translated, it gives CASSLAGTGSPEAFF.

The CDR3 DNA sequence: TGTGCCAGCAGCTTAGATCTAGGCAATGAGCAGTTCTTC. This encodes CASSLDLGNEQFF. The V call is TRBV7-8, the J call TRBJ2-1, with D unclear. Germline assignment: CDR1 SGHVS and CDR2 FQNEAQ. The CDR3 consists of 13 residues. V was pared by 1 base and J by 6 bases, with 7 bases between.

This clonotype is termed medium-sized. The V and J genes are TRBV7-2 and TRBJ1-2; 9 bases agree with TRBD1. The ends lost 8 bases at V and 7 bases at J; junction bases unmatched: 8. The CDR3 covers 13 residues. The V gene's germline CDR1 is SGHTA and CDR2 FQGNSA. The CDR3 DNA reads TGTGCCAGCGGTCCTACAGGGGGCGGTGGCTACACCTTC. It yields the protein CASGPTGGGGYTF.

The CDR3 sequence is CASSQDRTTFNYGYTF. The CDR3, as DNA: TGCGCCAGCAGCCAAGATAGGACAACCTTTAACTATGGCTACACCTTC. The J gene is TRBJ1-2, the V gene TRBV4-3; D is perhaps TRBD1 (5 bases). There are 16 residues in the CDR3. V was trimmed by 0 bases and J by 1 base, leaving 12 bases between them. Germline CDR1 reads LGHNA; CDR2 reads YSLEER.

This clonotype was seen repeatedly, ten times or more. This chain links TRBV2 with TRBJ1-1, with 7 positions matching TRBD1. From germline, CDR1 is SNHLY and CDR2 FYNNEI. The CDR3 consists of 15 residues. The ends lost 8 bases at V and 4 bases at J; junction bases unmatched: 13. For the CDR3, the DNA is TGTGCCAGCTCGACCGGACAGGCGGATGGCACTGAAGCTTTCTTT. Its translation is CASSTGQADGTEAFF.

This clonotype was counted between two and nine times. A much bigger clone sits one base away, suggesting this may be a read error. The chain recombines TRBV27 with TRBJ2-3; D may be TRBD1 or TRBD2 (5 bases each). Trimming left V 7 bases short and J 2 bases short, with 13 bases between. The CDR3 totals 14 residues. The V gene's germline CDR1 is MNHEY and CDR2 SMNVEV (reference sequence). CDR3 DNA sequence: TGTGCCAGCATTCCGAGGGGCCCCACAGATACGCAGTATTTT. Translated: CASIPRGPTDTQYF.

This chain connects TRBV5-1 to TRBJ1-2; the D gene is possibly TRBD1 (5 bases). This CDR3 region has 15 residues. V lost 0 bases and J lost 6, with 15 bases in between. Germline loops: CDR1 SGHRS, CDR2 YFSETQ. The chain's CDR3 is CASSLAKGADNGYTF. The CDR3 DNA reads TGCGCCAGCAGCTTGGCCAAGGGAGCGGACAATGGCTACACCTTC.

This clonotype occurred a few times. The rearrangement links TRBV6-2 or TRBV6-3 to TRBJ2-2; 8 nucleotides line up with TRBD1. CDR1 and CDR2 from the germline V gene are MNHEY and SVGEGT. The V and J ends lost 2 bases and 1 base, in that order; junction bases with no gene match: 3. CDR3 length: 16 residues. The CDR3 DNA reads as TGTGCCAGCAGTTACGGGACAGGCGGGAACACCGGGGAGCTGTTTTTT. This gives the protein CASSYGTGGNTGELFF.